This record covers a single TCR beta chain. The data stem from a study of blood T cells in healthy people across ages. Germline-derived CDR1 and CDR2 are WSHSY and SAAADI. V lost 2 bases, J lost 4 bases, and 4 bases stayed unmatched. The CDR3 has 16 amino acids. PCR was performed a second time for about 7 to 12 cycles using a sample-barcoded 5' primer and a J-beta primer mix. One entry per CDR3 protein, called by TCRdb with MiXCR from the 5' RACE reads. In the table there are 1,300,000 or so distinct CDR3 sequences, around 59% of which are singletons. Ten milliliters of peripheral blood were drawn from each donor into EDTA-treated tubes.

The chain is built from TRBV10-2 and TRBJ2-3; 12 nucleotides line up with TRBD2. The receptor was isolated from a man aged 18 to 35 in good health. The sample taken for sequencing was blood. The CDR3 spells CASSEPTSGSADTQYF. For the CDR3, the DNA is TGCGCCAGCAGTGAGCCGACTAGCGGGAGCGCAGATACGCAGTATTTT.